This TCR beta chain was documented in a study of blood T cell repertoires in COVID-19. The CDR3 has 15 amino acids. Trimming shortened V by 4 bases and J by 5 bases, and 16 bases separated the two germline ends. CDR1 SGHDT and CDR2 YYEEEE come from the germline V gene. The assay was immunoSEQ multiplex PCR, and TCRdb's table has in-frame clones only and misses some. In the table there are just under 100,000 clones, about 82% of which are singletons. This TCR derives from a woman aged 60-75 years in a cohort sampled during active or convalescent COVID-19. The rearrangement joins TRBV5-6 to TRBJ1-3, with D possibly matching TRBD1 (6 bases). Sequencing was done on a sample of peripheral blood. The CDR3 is CASSGVTRGRNTIYF. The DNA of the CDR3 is TGTGCCAGCAGCGGAGTGACCAGGGGCAGAAACACCATATATTTT.